Sequencing of this TCR beta chain was carried out in a study of T cells in localized non-small cell lung cancer. Notes on the study in general: Tumor trailed uninvolved adjacent lung in T cell clonality, which peaked there.

In the case of this clone: What it binds is unknown.

The CDR3 consists of 13 residues. Trimming took off 5 bases at V and 7 bases at J, with 11 bases between the two ends. The germline V gene encodes CDR1 LNHDA and CDR2 SQIVND (reference sequence). Here immunoSEQ multiplex PCR was the method, and the copy in TCRdb shows in-frame clones only, minus some. The data show tens of thousands of clones, with approximately 85% seen just once and 4.1% held by the top ten. The TCR was taken from a woman aged 35-75 years with stage I lung adenocarcinoma. The V gene is TRBV19, the J gene TRBJ2-2; D possibly corresponds to TRBD1 (5 bases). Sample: peripheral blood, taken before any cancer treatment. DNA of the CDR3: TGTGCCAGTAGTCTCCAGCAGGGCGGGGAGCTGTTTTTT. It is translated as CASSLQQGGELFF. Full variable domain (remainder filled in from reference TRBV19 and TRBJ2-2): DGGITQSPKYLFRKEGQNVTLSCEQNLNHDAMYWYRQDPGQGLRLIYYSQIVNDFQKGDIAEGYSVSREKKESFPLTVTSAQKNPTAFYLCASSLQQGGELFFGEGSRLTVL.